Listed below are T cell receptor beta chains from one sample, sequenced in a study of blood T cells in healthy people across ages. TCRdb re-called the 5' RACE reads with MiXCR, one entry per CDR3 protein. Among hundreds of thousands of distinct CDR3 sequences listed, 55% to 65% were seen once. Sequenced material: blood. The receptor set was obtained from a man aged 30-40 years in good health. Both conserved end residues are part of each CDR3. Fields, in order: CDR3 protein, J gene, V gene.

CDR3aa: CASSQATYRYTEAFF; j_gene: TRBJ1-1; v_gene: TRBV14
CDR3aa: CASSTMPPAKNIQYF; j_gene: TRBJ2-4; v_gene: TRBV5-6
CDR3aa: CATLDILNGYTF; j_gene: TRBJ1-2; v_gene: TRBV15
CDR3aa: CASSLQGGDPYQETQYF; j_gene: TRBJ2-5; v_gene: TRBV27
CDR3aa: CASSKQSGSNSIQYF; j_gene: TRBJ2-4; v_gene: TRBV7-9
CDR3aa: CASSERQGPYGYTF; j_gene: TRBJ1-2; v_gene: TRBV7-9
CDR3aa: CASSLQGAHGYTF; j_gene: TRBJ1-2; v_gene: TRBV6-1
CDR3aa: CASSVFNSYEQYF; j_gene: TRBJ2-7; v_gene: TRBV7-2
CDR3aa: CASSPGAEGEKLFF; j_gene: TRBJ1-4; v_gene: TRBV6-6
CDR3aa: CASSQDGGSYTGQFF; j_gene: TRBJ2-1; v_gene: TRBV4-3
CDR3aa: CATSSRGGTEAFF; j_gene: TRBJ1-1; v_gene: TRBV15
CDR3aa: CASSQGTGTNGVQFF; j_gene: TRBJ1-4; v_gene: TRBV4-3
CDR3aa: CASSLEVRAGRDTQYF; j_gene: TRBJ2-3; v_gene: TRBV28
CDR3aa: CASRISGENTGELFF; j_gene: TRBJ2-2; v_gene: TRBV6-6
CDR3aa: CASSPPGEGYGYTF; j_gene: TRBJ1-2; v_gene: TRBV4-3
CDR3aa: CSARDPALAGGQLFF; j_gene: TRBJ2-2; v_gene: TRBV20-1
CDR3aa: CAISAHGEETEAFF; j_gene: TRBJ1-1; v_gene: TRBV10-3
CDR3aa: CAISESRSAGDGYTF; j_gene: TRBJ1-2; v_gene: TRBV10-3
CDR3aa: CASSSDRGSDTQYF; j_gene: TRBJ2-3; v_gene: TRBV7-6
CDR3aa: CASREQGAGANVLTF; j_gene: TRBJ2-6; v_gene: TRBV12-3/TRBV12-4
CDR3aa: CASSLALMTGRGSEQYF; j_gene: TRBJ2-7; v_gene: TRBV7-9
CDR3aa: CSARSFRRASYNEQFF; j_gene: TRBJ2-1; v_gene: TRBV20-1
CDR3aa: CASSDTGDEGYTF; j_gene: TRBJ1-2; v_gene: TRBV6-2/TRBV6-3
CDR3aa: CASSPGLAGGRSSYNEQFF; j_gene: TRBJ2-1; v_gene: TRBV6-1
CDR3aa: CAISGGTVEEQYF; j_gene: TRBJ2-4; v_gene: TRBV2
CDR3aa: CASSLEGWPWHEQYF; j_gene: -; v_gene: TRBV7-2
CDR3aa: CASSPGQGAADPYNEQFF; j_gene: TRBJ2-1; v_gene: TRBV11-3
CDR3aa: CSAELQGYEQYF; j_gene: TRBJ2-7; v_gene: TRBV20-1
CDR3aa: CSARDQGQGGDQPQHF; j_gene: TRBJ1-5; v_gene: TRBV20-1
CDR3aa: CASSPSTFNEQYF; j_gene: -; v_gene: TRBV13
CDR3aa: CASSQDGGGPTDTQYF; j_gene: TRBJ2-3; v_gene: TRBV3-1
CDR3aa: CASRSGLAGEQETQYF; j_gene: TRBJ2-5; v_gene: TRBV12-3/TRBV12-4
CDR3aa: CASSQTPGSGETQYF; j_gene: -; v_gene: TRBV4-3
CDR3aa: CASSYSPYNEQYF; j_gene: TRBJ2-5; v_gene: TRBV6-6
CDR3aa: CASSQDGLAGGAKNIQYF; j_gene: TRBJ2-4; v_gene: TRBV4-3
CDR3aa: CSVESALGYNEQFF; j_gene: TRBJ2-1; v_gene: TRBV29-1
CDR3aa: CASSVRGVGEETQYF; j_gene: -; v_gene: TRBV9
CDR3aa: CASSQGANLNTEAFF; j_gene: TRBJ1-1; v_gene: TRBV4-2
CDR3aa: CASVQGQGSSGANVLTF; j_gene: TRBJ2-6; v_gene: TRBV3-1
CDR3aa: CSARYPGYEQFF; j_gene: TRBJ2-1; v_gene: TRBV20-1
CDR3aa: CASSLAMRGGHSRDEQFF; j_gene: TRBJ2-1; v_gene: TRBV12-3/TRBV12-4
CDR3aa: CDSSLEGSGSSYNEQFF; j_gene: TRBJ2-1; v_gene: TRBV7-2
CDR3aa: CASSFASGGDNEQFF; j_gene: TRBJ2-1; v_gene: TRBV11-3
CDR3aa: CSVAVTSSYEQYF; j_gene: TRBJ2-7; v_gene: TRBV29-1
CDR3aa: CASSFPRGDTEAFF; j_gene: TRBJ1-1; v_gene: TRBV4-2
CDR3aa: CASSQDRGGAAYNEQFF; j_gene: TRBJ2-1; v_gene: TRBV3-1
CDR3aa: CASRSGRPSKNIQYF; j_gene: TRBJ2-4; v_gene: TRBV27